This T cell receptor (beta chain) was recovered during a study of beta chain features in type 1 diabetes. Every isolated RNA sample was fully reverse transcribed, so sequencing captured expressed TCRB transcripts. Libraries were prepared by immunoSEQ multiplex PCR; TCRdb keeps only in-frame clonotypes and omits some of them. The sample lists a few hundred thousand clones, roughly 12% occurring once. This clone was seen once. Trimming took 3 bases from V and 1 from J, leaving 10 bases between them. The CDR3 length is 14 residues. Germline CDR1 reads SGHRS; CDR2 reads YFSETQ. V gene TRBV5-1 combines with J gene TRBJ1-1; a possible D gene is TRBD1 (5 bases). The source material was naive CD4+ T cells from blood. The clonotype comes from a man aged 18 to 29 in good health. The CDR3 loop is CASSSRGENTEAFF. CDR3 nucleotides: TGCGCCAGCAGCTCACGGGGGGAGAACACTGAAGCTTTCTTT. The full variable domain, rest sourced from reference TRBV5-1 and TRBJ1-1, is KAGVTQTPRYLIKTRGQQVTLSCSPISGHRSVSWYQQTPGQGLQFLFEYFSETQRNKGNFPGRFSGRQFSNSRSEMNVSTLELGDSALYLCASSSRGENTEAFFGQGTRLTVV.